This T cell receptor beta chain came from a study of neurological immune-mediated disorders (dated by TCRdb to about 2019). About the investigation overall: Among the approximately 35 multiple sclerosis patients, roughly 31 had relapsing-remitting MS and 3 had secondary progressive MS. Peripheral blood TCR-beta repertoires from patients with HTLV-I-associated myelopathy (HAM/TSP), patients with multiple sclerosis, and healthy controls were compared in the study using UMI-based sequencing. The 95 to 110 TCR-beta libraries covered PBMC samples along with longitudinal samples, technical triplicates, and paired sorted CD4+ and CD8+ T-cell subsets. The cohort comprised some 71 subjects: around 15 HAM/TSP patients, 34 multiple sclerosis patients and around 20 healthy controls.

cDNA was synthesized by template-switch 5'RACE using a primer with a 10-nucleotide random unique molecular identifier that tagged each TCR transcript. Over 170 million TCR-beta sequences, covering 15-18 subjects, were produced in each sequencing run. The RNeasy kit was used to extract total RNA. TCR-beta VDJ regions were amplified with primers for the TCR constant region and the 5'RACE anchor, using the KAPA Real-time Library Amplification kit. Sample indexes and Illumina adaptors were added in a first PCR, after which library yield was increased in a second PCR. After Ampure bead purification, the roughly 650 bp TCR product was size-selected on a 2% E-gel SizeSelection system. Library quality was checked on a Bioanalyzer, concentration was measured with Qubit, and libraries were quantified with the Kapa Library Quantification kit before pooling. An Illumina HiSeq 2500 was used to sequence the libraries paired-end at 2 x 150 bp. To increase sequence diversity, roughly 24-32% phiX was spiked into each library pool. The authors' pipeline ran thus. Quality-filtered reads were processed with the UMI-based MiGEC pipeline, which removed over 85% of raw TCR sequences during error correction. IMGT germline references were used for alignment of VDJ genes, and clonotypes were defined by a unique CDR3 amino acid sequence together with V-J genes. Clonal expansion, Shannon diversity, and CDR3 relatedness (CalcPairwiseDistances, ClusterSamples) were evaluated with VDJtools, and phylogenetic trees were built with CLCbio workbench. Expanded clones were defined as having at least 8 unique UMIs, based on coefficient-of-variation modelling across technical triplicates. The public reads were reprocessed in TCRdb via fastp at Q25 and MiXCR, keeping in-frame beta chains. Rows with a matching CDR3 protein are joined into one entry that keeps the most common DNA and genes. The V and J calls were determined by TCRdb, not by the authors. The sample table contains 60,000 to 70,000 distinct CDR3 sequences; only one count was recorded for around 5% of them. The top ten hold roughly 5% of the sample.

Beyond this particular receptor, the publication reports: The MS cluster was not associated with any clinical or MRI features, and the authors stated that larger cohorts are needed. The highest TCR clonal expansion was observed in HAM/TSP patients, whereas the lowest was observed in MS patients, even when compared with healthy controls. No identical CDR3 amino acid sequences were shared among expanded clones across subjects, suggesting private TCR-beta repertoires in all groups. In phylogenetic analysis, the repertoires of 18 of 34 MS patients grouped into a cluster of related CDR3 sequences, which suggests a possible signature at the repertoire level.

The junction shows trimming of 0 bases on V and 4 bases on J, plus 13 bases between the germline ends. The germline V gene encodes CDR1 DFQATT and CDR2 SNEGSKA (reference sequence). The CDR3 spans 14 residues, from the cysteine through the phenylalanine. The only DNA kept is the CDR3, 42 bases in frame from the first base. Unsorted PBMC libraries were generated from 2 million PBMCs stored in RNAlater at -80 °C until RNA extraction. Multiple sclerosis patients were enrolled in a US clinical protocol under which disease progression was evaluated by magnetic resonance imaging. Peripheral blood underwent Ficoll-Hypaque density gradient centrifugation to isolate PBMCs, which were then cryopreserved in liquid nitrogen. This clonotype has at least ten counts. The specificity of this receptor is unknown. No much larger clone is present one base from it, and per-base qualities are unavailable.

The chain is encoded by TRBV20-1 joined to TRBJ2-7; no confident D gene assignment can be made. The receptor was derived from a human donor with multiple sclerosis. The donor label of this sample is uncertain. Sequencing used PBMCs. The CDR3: CSARDPDKGYEQYF. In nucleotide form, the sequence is TGCAGTGCTAGAGATCCCGACAAGGGATACGAGCAGTACTTC.